These 30 T cell receptor beta chains originate from one sample sequenced in a study of cytomegalovirus exposure and HLA in healthy donors. The PCR had 60 Vbeta and 13 Jbeta primers. Sequenced by immunoSEQ multiplex PCR; TCRdb stores in-frame clones only, minus some. The sample has 100,000 to 150,000 clones, approximately 72% seen once. Sequenced input: PBMCs. Every receptor here comes from a human donor in good health.

Concerning this clone itself: One end of the junction varies from germline; a read error may be responsible. The J gene is TRBJ2-7, the V gene TRBV5-1; 7 bases match TRBD1. This CDR3 contains 14 residues. Germline-derived CDR1 and CDR2 are SGHRS and YFSETQ. The CDR3 bases are TGCACCAGCAGACACTACAGGGGTTCCTACGAGCAGTACTTC. This encodes CTSRHYRGSYEQYF.

This sequence joins TRBV5-1 and TRBJ2-7; TRBD2 agrees at 9 bases. V lost 4 bases and J lost 7; bases outside the gene matches: 3. Germline loops: CDR1 SGHRS, CDR2 YFSETQ. There are 12 residues in the CDR3. CDR3 residues: CASSPAGGEQYF. CDR3 DNA sequence: TGCGCCAGCAGCCCGGCGGGGGGGGAGCAGTACTTC.

The chain joins TRBV5-8 to TRBJ2-7; weak D call: TRBD1 (6 bases). CDR1 is SGHTS and CDR2 is YDEGEE in the germline V gene. This CDR3 comprises 12 residues. V was pared by 4 bases and J by 4 bases, with 9 bases between. CDR3 residues: CASSHGQYEQYF. CDR3 in DNA: TGTGCCAGCAGCCACGGACAGTACGAGCAGTACTTC.

DNA of the CDR3: TGCGCCAGCAGCCAAGAACCGGGAGTCTATGGCTACACCTTC. Its translation is CASSQEPGVYGYTF. The chain joins TRBV4-1 to TRBJ1-2; D is ambiguous. CDR3 length equals 14 residues. Trimming cost V 0 bases and J 4 bases, with 9 bases left between them. The germline V gene has CDR1 MGHRA and CDR2 YSYEKL.

The rearrangement links TRBV11-2 to TRBJ2-5, with TRBD1 as a possible D gene (6 bases). The assigned J gene may be wrong: the sequence end matches TRBJ2-7 better. The CDR3 contains 15 residues. Germline V gives CDR1 SGHAT, CDR2 FQNNGV. This CDR3 is CASSLGAGVPYEQYF. In DNA, the CDR3 is TGTGCCAGCAGCTTAGGGGCAGGGGTACCCTACGAGCAGTACTTC.

V usage is TRBV30 and J usage is TRBJ2-2, with 9 bases lining up with TRBD1. The germline gives CDR1 GTSNPN, CDR2 SVGIG (reference sequence). V dropped 0 bases and J dropped 6; count of bases not matched to a gene: 14. The length of the CDR3 is 18 residues. CDR3 nucleotide sequence: TGTGCCTGGAGTGTAAGGCCTGCGGGGACAGGGTTGCCCGGGGAGCTGTTTTTT. Its translation: CAWSVRPAGTGLPGELFF.

This clone was recorded once. The V and J genes are TRBV27 and TRBJ2-1; 9 bases line up with TRBD2. The V gene end was trimmed by 0 bases and the J gene end by 9 bases; junction bases not matched to a gene: 15. The CDR3 runs to 18 residues. Per the germline V gene, CDR1 is MNHEY and CDR2 is SMNVEV (reference sequence). The CDR3 sequence is CASSLSPRGGGRALEQFF. The CDR3 nucleotides are TGTGCCAGCAGTTTATCGCCGCGGGGGGGCGGGAGGGCCCTTGAGCAGTTCTTC.

The V gene is TRBV2, the J gene TRBJ2-1, with 10 bases matching TRBD2. Trimming removed 8 bases from V and 6 bases from J; junction bases left unmatched: 4. This CDR3 has 13 residues. The germline gives CDR1 SNHLY, CDR2 FYNNEI. The CDR3 DNA follows: TGTGCCAGCTGGACTAGCGGTTTCAATGAGCAGTTCTTC. Its protein product is CASWTSGFNEQFF.

This clone was seen a single time. The rearrangement uses TRBV7-3 and TRBJ2-1; no reliable D call. The CDR3 is made up of 14 amino acids. The V gene's germline CDR1 is SGHTA and CDR2 FQGTGA. V gave up 5 bases and J gave up 6 bases, with 14 bases separating them. In DNA, the CDR3 is TGTGCCAGCAGCATCAACGCGGCCCCCAATGAGCAGTTCTTC. Its protein is CASSINAAPNEQFF.

CDR3 nucleotide sequence: TGTGCCAGCAGTTTTCGGGGGAGGAATGAGCAGTTCTTC. Encoded protein: CASSFRGRNEQFF. This chain joins TRBV27 and TRBJ2-1; D may be TRBD2 (6 bases). V gave up 3 bases and J gave up 7 bases, with 10 bases separating them. Germline CDR1 is MNHEY and CDR2 is SMNVEV (reference sequence). The CDR3 totals 13 residues.

The chain combines TRBV11-2 with TRBJ2-1; TRBD2 aligns across 8 bases. The CDR3 runs 13 residues. The ends lost 2 bases at V and 9 bases at J; junction bases unmatched: 3. In germline, CDR1 is SGHAT, CDR2 FQNNGV. The chain's CDR3 is CASSLRREGEQFF. CDR3 nucleotides: TGTGCCAGCAGCTTACGTCGGGAGGGTGAGCAGTTCTTC.

The gene calls are TRBV5-4 and TRBJ2-4; TRBD1 matches 7 bases. In germline, CDR1 is SGHNT, CDR2 YYREEE (reference sequence). This CDR3 is built from 15 residues. V lost 4 bases to trimming and J lost 1 base; unmatched junction nucleotides: 5. This CDR3 reads CASSPDRPAKNIQYF. The CDR3 DNA reads TGTGCCAGCAGCCCGGACAGGCCGGCCAAAAACATTCAGTACTTC. Filled out from reference TRBV5-4 and TRBJ2-4, the complete variable domain reads ETGVTQSPTHLIKTRGQQVTLRCSSQSGHNTVSWYQQALGQGPQFIFQYYREEENGRGNFPPRFSGLQFPNYSSELNVNALELDDSALYLCASSPDRPAKNIQYFGAGTRLSVL.

This clone showed up just once. The rearrangement joins TRBV11-1 to TRBJ2-3; 10 bases fit TRBD2. J was trimmed by 2 bases and V by 4 bases; bases with no gene match: 3. This CDR3 region has 15 residues. Germline V gives CDR1 SGHAT, CDR2 FQDESV (reference sequence). This CDR3 is CASSSSGGATDTQYF. For the CDR3, the DNA is TGTGCCAGCAGCTCCAGCGGGGGGGCCACAGATACGCAGTATTTT. Based on the CDR3 plus reference TRBV11-1 and TRBJ2-3, the full variable domain is EAEVAQSPRYKITEKSQAVAFWCDPISGHATLYWYRQILGQGPELLVQFQDESVVDDSQLPKDRFSAERLKGVDSTLKIQPAELGDSAMYLCASSSSGGATDTQYFGPGTRLTVL.

The genes are TRBV6-5 and TRBJ2-1, with D possibly matching TRBD2 (6 bases). The V gene lost 0 bases and the J gene lost 8 bases, with 14 bases spanning the gap. The CDR3 sequence is 15 residues long. Germline-derived CDR1 and CDR2 are MNHEY and SVGAGI. CDR3 bases: TGTGCCAGCAGTTACTCCACGGGGGTCTGGGATGAGCAGTTCTTC. Translated: CASSYSTGVWDEQFF.

The genes are TRBV28 and TRBJ1-5; D call uncertain. Germline V gene lookup returns CDR1 MDHEN and CDR2 SYDVKM. The CDR3 sequence is 16 residues long. V was cut by 10 bases and J by 0 bases, with 19 bases left in between. Written as DNA, the CDR3 is TGTGCCACACATCAAAGACTGATCTTTAGCAATCAGCCCCAGCATTTT. Its translation is CATHQRLIFSNQPQHF.

This clone was observed once. The genes are TRBV11-2 and TRBJ2-1; 14 bases match TRBD2. The junction had 6 bases not matched to a gene; V was cut back by 4 bases and J by 4 bases. The CDR3 length is 17 residues. Germline CDR1 SGHAT, CDR2 FQNNGV. For the CDR3, the DNA is TGTGCCAGCAGCTCGACTAGCGGGGGGGTTCGGTACAATGAGCAGTTCTTC. Its translation is CASSSTSGGVRYNEQFF.

The rearrangement joins TRBV5-5 to TRBJ2-2; TRBD2 aligns across 7 bases. V shed 2 bases and J 3 bases; nucleotides not matched to a gene: 1. The CDR3 contains 14 residues. Germline loops: CDR1 SGHKS, CDR2 YYEKEE (reference sequence). In nucleotides, the CDR3 is TGTGCCAGCAGCTTCGCGGGGGACACCGGGGAGCTGTTTTTT. This sequence encodes CASSFAGDTGELFF.

The CDR3 DNA is TGTGCCAGCAGTGCAACTAGCGGGAGCTGGAATGAGCAGTTCTTC. It is translated as CASSATSGSWNEQFF. This rearrangement joins TRBV6-5 to TRBJ2-1; TRBD2 agrees at 11 bases. This CDR3 spans 15 amino acids. CDR1 MNHEY and CDR2 SVGAGI come from the germline V gene. Germline trimming cut 5 bases from V and 7 bases from J; bases unmatched to any gene: 7.

Concerning this clone itself: At one of its ends the junction is not consistent with the germline gene, which may arise from a read error. The chain joins TRBV2 to TRBJ2-7, with 7 positions matching TRBD1. In germline, CDR1 is SNHLY, CDR2 FYNNEI. The CDR3 is made up of 16 amino acids. Here the CDR3 reads CASNLRRSGGRYEQHF. CDR3 in DNA: TGTGCCAGCAACCTCCGAAGGTCAGGGGGACGATACGAGCAGCACTTC. Variable domain in full (rest from reference TRBV2 and TRBJ2-7): EPEVTQTPSHQVTQMGQEVILRCVPISNHLYFYWYRQILGQKVEFLVSFYNNEISEKSEIFDDQFSVERPDGSNFTLKIRSTKLEDSAMYFCASNLRRSGGRYEQHFGPGTRLTVT.

The chain combines TRBV4-2 with TRBJ2-6, with 12 bases that match TRBD2. The J segment lost 0 bases and the V segment lost 4 bases, leaving 1 base of the junction unmatched. CDR1 and CDR2 (germline): LGHNA, YNFKEQ. The CDR3 runs to 17 residues. The CDR3 region has the DNA TGTGCCAGCAGCCCTAGCGGGAGGGACTCTGGGGCCAACGTCCTGACTTTC. Protein product: CASSPSGRDSGANVLTF.

This chain connects TRBV11-2 to TRBJ2-7; TRBD2 matches at 8 bases. Germline V lookup: CDR1 SGHAT, CDR2 FQNNGV. The trim removed 4 bases at V and 3 bases at J, leaving 5 bases unmatched. The length of the CDR3 is 14 residues. CDR3 coding DNA: TGTGCCAGCAGCTCCATACGGGAGGGCTACGAGCAGTACTTC. The encoded protein is CASSSIREGYEQYF.

This chain uses TRBV13 with TRBJ1-1; maybe TRBD1 (5 bases). The CDR3 loop spans 15 amino acids. Trimming took off 6 bases at V and 5 bases at J, with 19 bases between the two ends. Germline values: CDR1 PRHDT, CDR2 FYEKMQ (reference sequence). Here the CDR3 DNA reads TGTGCCAGCAGGGGGCTTGCGATTTCGGCGACTGAAGCTTTCTTT. Its protein is CASRGLAISATEAFF.

The J gene is TRBJ1-5, the V gene TRBV4-1, with 8 bases that match TRBD1. The CDR3 has 16 amino acids. The V gene end was trimmed by 0 bases and the J gene end by 4 bases; junction bases not matched to a gene: 5. Germline V gene data show CDR1 as MGHRA and CDR2 as YSYEKL. The CDR3 nucleotides are TGCGCCAGCAGCCAAGAGGGGCAGGGGGCAAATCAGCCCCAGCATTTT. Its protein is CASSQEGQGANQPQHF.

V is TRBV19 and J is TRBJ2-7; D may be TRBD1 (6 bases). The CDR3 runs 15 residues. The V end lost 4 bases, the J end lost 4 bases, and 17 bases lay between the germline ends. The germline CDR1 and CDR2 sequences are LNHDA and SQIVND (reference sequence). CDR3 loop: CASSTSPGQLYEQYF. The CDR3, as DNA: TGTGCCAGTAGTACGAGCCCGGGACAACTTTACGAGCAGTACTTC.

This clone was seen just once. The chain employs TRBV28 and TRBJ2-3; no reliable D call. The germline CDR1 and CDR2 sequences are MDHEN and SYDVKM. The CDR3 covers 15 residues. Trimming stripped 4 bases from V and 1 base from J, with 12 bases between. Here the CDR3 reads CASSSPPVRTDTQYF. DNA for the CDR3: TGTGCCAGCAGTTCCCCCCCGGTACGCACAGATACGCAGTATTTT.

The sample holds a few counts of this clone. The V gene is TRBV5-6, the J gene TRBJ1-3, with D hard to call. The CDR3 is 15 amino acids. CDR1 is SGHDT, CDR2 YYEEEE, per germline. Trimming cost V 0 bases and J 0 bases, with 7 bases left between them. For the CDR3, the DNA is TGTGCCAGCAGCTTGGTAGGGAGCTCTGGAAACACCATATATTTT. Amino acid sequence: CASSLVGSSGNTIYF.

The V gene is TRBV6-5, the J gene TRBJ2-5; TRBD1 agrees at 10 bases. The V segment lost 4 bases and the J segment 5 bases; nucleotides outside the gene matches: 7. Germline CDR1 is MNHEY and CDR2 is SVGAGI. The CDR3 is 15 amino acids. The CDR3 region has the DNA TGTGCCAGCAGTTCACCCGGGACAGGGGAGGAGACCCAGTACTTC. It specifies CASSSPGTGEETQYF.

The chain uses TRBV19 and TRBJ1-2, with D possibly matching TRBD1 (5 bases). V shed 0 bases and J shed 5 bases, with 10 bases lying between them. Germline V gene data show CDR1 as LNHDA and CDR2 as SQIVND (reference sequence). The CDR3 extends over 14 amino acids. CDR3 sequence reads: CASSIDTGRYGYTF. For the CDR3, the DNA is TGTGCCAGTAGTATAGATACAGGAAGGTATGGCTACACCTTC.

This clone has only one observation. J is TRBJ1-6 and V is TRBV9; 7 bases are shared with TRBD1. The V and J ends lost 3 bases and 8 bases, in that order; junction bases with no gene match: 8. Looked up from germline, CDR1 is SGDLS and CDR2 is YYNGEE. The CDR3 has 15 amino acids. The CDR3 DNA reads TGTGCCAGCAGCGAGGCGGGACAGAACTATTCACCCCTCCACTTT. Translated, it gives CASSEAGQNYSPLHF.

The chain joins TRBV2 to TRBJ2-5, with D maybe TRBD2 (5 bases). Germline V gives CDR1 SNHLY, CDR2 FYNNEI. Trimming cost V 7 bases and J 3 bases, with 12 bases left between them. The CDR3 runs 13 residues. The CDR3 sequence is CASNSAGKETQYF. The CDR3 coding sequence is TGTGCCAGCAACAGTGCCGGGAAAGAGACCCAGTACTTC. Supplemented by reference TRBV2 and TRBJ2-5, the full variable domain reads EPEVTQTPSHQVTQMGQEVILRCVPISNHLYFYWYRQILGQKVEFLVSFYNNEISEKSEIFDDQFSVERPDGSNFTLKIRSTKLEDSAMYFCASNSAGKETQYFGPGTRLLVL.